A selection of T cell receptor beta chains follows, all from one sample in a study of T cell clonotyping in hematopoietic cell transplantation. Assay used: immunoSEQ multiplex PCR; TCRdb lists only in-frame clones, some missing. The sample carries around 13,000 clones, roughly 80% recorded once. Source: PBMCs, taken 100 days after allogeneic stem cell transplant. These receptors were obtained from a female patient between 40 and 55 years old who had an allogeneic stem cell transplant from a related donor, so T cells may come from the graft donor. Some clones in this sample may be carry-over from other donors' samples. The CDR3 runs from the conserved cysteine through the conserved F or W. The D gene is left open where the match is weak. The listing skips clone size in some rows; elsewhere it reads once, few, many or a size class.

>TRBV11-2|.|TRBJ2-7|.
CASSGLTLGVGAYEQYF
TGTGCCAGCAGCGGTCTAACCCTCGGGGTTGGGGCCTACGAGCAGTACTTC
>TRBV30|TRBD1|TRBJ2-7|.
CAWTRTGPEQYF
TGTGCCTGGACTCGGACAGGGCCCGAGCAGTACTTC
>TRBV10-3|.|TRBJ2-7|once
CAIRADTEEQYF
TGTGCCATCAGGGCAGACACGGAGGAGCAGTACTTC
>TRBV28|.|TRBJ2-6|.
CASIRVGGAAGANVLTF
TGTGCCAGCATACGGGTTGGGGGGGCGGCTGGGGCCAACGTCCTGACTTTC
>TRBV29-1|TRBD2|TRBJ2-7|.
CSVGPGGREHEQYF
TGCAGCGTTGGGCCCGGCGGGAGAGAACACGAGCAGTACTTC
>TRBV7-2|.|TRBJ1-6|.
CASSLEGPDNSPLHF
TGTGCCAGCAGCTTAGAGGGGCCTGATAATTCACCCCTCCACTTT
>TRBV5-1|TRBD1|TRBJ1-1|.
CASSVDRGRNGNTEAFF
TGCGCCAGCAGCGTGGACAGGGGGCGGAATGGGAACACTGAAGCTTTCTTT
>TRBV19|.|TRBJ1-1|few
CASRVGGQTVTEAFF
TGTGCCAGTAGGGTAGGCGGACAGACCGTAACTGAAGCTTTCTTT
>TRBV7-2|.|TRBJ1-2|.
CASSRRDGGPYGYTF
TGTGCCAGCAGCCGACGGGACGGAGGACCCTATGGCTACACCTTC
>TRBV7-2|.|TRBJ2-7|once
CASSLADYEQYF
TGTGCCAGCAGCTTAGCGGACTACGAGCAGTACTTC
>TRBV5-4|.|TRBJ2-7|.
CASSDSGSSYEQYF
TGTGCCAGCAGCGATAGCGGTTCCTCCTACGAGCAGTACTTC